This TCR beta chain appears in the sequencing data of a study of Ad26.COV2.S vaccination and SARS-CoV-2 variants. At the level of the study: Sample donor was a member of the COV1001 Ad26.COV2.S trial arm. Doses of Ad26.COV2.S were injected into muscle once or twice, 56 days apart.

Germline CDR1 and CDR2: MNHEY and SVGAGI. The CDR3 consists of 14 residues. The V and J ends lost 2 bases and 3 bases respectively, with 8 bases between them. Concerning this clone itself: Its specificity is not known.

Described treatment: over 15 received Ad26.COV2.S at low or high dose, single or two shots; five or six received placebo; per-sample allocation not given. Sampling happened 63 days after the first vaccine or placebo injection. The data were produced by immunoSEQ multiplex PCR, yet TCRdb's version contains in-frame clones alone and is incomplete. The sample has 400,000 to 450,000 clones, about nine tenths seen once. Findings of the study overall: It was vaccine recipients, not placebo recipients, who had the higher spike-specific TCR breadth.

The V and J genes are TRBV6-5 and TRBJ1-5, with D possibly matching TRBD1 (6 bases). This TCR was sampled from a person between 18 and 60 years old who received the Ad26.COV2.S COVID-19 vaccine or a placebo. Sequencing was performed on peripheral blood, taken in a trial of Ad26.COV2.S vaccine versus placebo. The CDR3 region is CASSYRDNNQPQHF. CDR3 in DNA: TGTGCCAGCAGTTACCGGGACAACAATCAGCCCCAGCATTTT.